The entry below gives a single T cell receptor (beta chain) sequence along with its context. Antigen specificity is unknown. Mismatch with germline at one junction end may stem from a read error. Unique molecular identifiers were carried by the TCR beta cDNA libraries. Using its own MiXCR run on the PCR reads, TCRdb lists one record per CDR3 protein. The profile shows over 700,000 distinct CDR3 sequences, 25% to 30% of them singletons. The sample originates from a study of post-analysis software for immune sequencing data. Across the whole study: The disease courses covered relapsing-remitting, secondary progressive and progressive-relapsing multiple sclerosis. Study-wide results and limits: TRBV5-6, TRBV5-1 and TRBV20-1 were among 4 or 5 TRBV segments more frequent in patients than controls.

The CDR3 extends over 21 amino acids. Germline CDR1 is DFQATT and CDR2 is SNEGSKA (reference sequence). V gene TRBV20-1 combines with J gene TRBJ2-6, with D tentatively TRBD1 or TRBD2 (5 bases each). The sequence came from a girl aged 5-17 years with multiple sclerosis. Sequencing was performed on blood. CDR3 DNA sequence: TGCAGTGCCGCAAAGGGTTGGGGGACGATTACTCATGGCTCTGGGGCCAACGTCCGGACTTTC. Translated, it gives CSAAKGWGTITHGSGANVRTF.